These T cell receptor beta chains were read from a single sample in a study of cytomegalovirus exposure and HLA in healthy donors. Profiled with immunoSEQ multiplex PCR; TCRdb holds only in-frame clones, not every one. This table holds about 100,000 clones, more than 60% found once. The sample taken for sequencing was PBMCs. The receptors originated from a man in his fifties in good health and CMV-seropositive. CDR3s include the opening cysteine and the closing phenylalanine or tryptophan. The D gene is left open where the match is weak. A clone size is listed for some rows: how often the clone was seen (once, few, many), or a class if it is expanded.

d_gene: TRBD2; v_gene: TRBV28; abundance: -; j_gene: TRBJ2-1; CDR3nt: TGTGCCAGCAGAACTAGCGGGGCCCCCTACAATGAGCAGTTCTTC; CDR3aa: CASRTSGAPYNEQFF
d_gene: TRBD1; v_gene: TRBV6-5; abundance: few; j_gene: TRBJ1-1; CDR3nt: TGTGCCAGCAGCTATGGACAGGGTGGGACTGAAGCTTTCTTT; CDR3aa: CASSYGQGGTEAFF
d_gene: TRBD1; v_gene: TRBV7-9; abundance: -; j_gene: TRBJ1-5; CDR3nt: TGTGCCAGCAGCCCCAGGGGGCCTCAGCCCCAGCATTTT; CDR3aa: CASSPRGPQPQHF
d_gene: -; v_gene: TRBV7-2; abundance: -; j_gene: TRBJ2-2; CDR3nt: TGTGCCAGCAGCCCCGATCGGGGGTCCACCGGGGAGCTGTTTTTT; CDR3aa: CASSPDRGSTGELFF
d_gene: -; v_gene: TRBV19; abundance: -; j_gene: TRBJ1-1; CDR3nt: TGTGCCAGTATTGGGACAAATTTGAACACTGAAGCTTTCTTT; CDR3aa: CASIGTNLNTEAFF
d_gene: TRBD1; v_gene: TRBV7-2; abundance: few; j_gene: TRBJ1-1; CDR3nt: TGTGCCAGCAGCTTGGAAAGGGGGCAAGCTTTCTTT; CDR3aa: CASSLERGQAFF
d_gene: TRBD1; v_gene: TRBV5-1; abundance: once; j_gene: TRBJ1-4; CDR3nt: TGCGCCAGCAGCTCGGGACAGGATAATGAAAAACTGTTTTTT; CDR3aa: CASSSGQDNEKLFF
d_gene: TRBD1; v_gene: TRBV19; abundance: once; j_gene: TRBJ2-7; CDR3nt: TGTGCCAGTAGTAGCCTCGGCCCAGGGGGAATCTACGAGCAGTACTTC; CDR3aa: CASSSLGPGGIYEQYF
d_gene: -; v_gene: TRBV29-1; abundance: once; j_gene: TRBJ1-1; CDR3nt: TGCAGCGTTGACCCTATCCGAAGGAGGGGAAAGGGGAACACTGAAGCTTTCTTT; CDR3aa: CSVDPIRRRGKGNTEAFF
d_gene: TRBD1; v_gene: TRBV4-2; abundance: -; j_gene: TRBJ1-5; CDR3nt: TGTGCCAGCAGCGAATCTCCAGGGGGCGGCAATCAGCCCCAGAATTTT; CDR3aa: CASSESPGGGNQPQNF
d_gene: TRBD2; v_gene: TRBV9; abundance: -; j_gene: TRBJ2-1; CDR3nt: TGTGCCAGCAGCGAGACTAGCGGGCTCGGCTATGAGCAGTTCTTC; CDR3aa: CASSETSGLGYEQFF
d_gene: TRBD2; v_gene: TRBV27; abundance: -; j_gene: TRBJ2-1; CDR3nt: TGTGCCAGCAGACTAGCGGGGGTTAATGAGCAGTTCTTC; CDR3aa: CASRLAGVNEQFF
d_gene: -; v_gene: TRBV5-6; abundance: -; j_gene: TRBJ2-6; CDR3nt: TGTGCCAGCAGTGGGGGCCGCTACTCTGGGGCCAACGTCCTGACTTTC; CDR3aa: CASSGGRYSGANVLTF
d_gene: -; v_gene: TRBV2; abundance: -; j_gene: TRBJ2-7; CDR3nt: TGTGCCAGCACCGGGACAATGAACTACGAGCAGTACTTC; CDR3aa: CASTGTMNYEQYF
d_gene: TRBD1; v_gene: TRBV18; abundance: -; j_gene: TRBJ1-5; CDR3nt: TGTGCCAGCTCACCGGGACAGGGTGGCAATCAGCCCCAGCATTTT; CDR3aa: CASSPGQGGNQPQHF
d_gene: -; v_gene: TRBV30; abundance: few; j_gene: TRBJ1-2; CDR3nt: TGTGCCTGGAGTGTAGTGGCAGGGGTTACGGACTATGGCTACACCTTC; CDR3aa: CAWSVVAGVTDYGYTF
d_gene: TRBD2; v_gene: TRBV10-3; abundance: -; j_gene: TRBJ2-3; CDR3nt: TGTGCCATCAGGGGGACTAGCGGGGGTAGCACAGATACGCAGTATTTT; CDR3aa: CAIRGTSGGSTDTQYF
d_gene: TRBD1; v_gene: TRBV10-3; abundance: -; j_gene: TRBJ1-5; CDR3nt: TGTGCCATCAGTAAAACAGGGGGCCGTCAGCCCCAGCATTTT; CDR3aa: CAISKTGGRQPQHF
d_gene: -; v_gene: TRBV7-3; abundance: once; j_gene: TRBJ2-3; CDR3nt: TGTGCCAGCAGCTTAGACTTTTCAGATACGCAGTATTTT; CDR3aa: CASSLDFSDTQYF
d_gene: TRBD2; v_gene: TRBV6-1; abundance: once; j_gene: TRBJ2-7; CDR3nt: TGTGCCAGCAGTGAAGCGCGGGGGATTGGGACTAGCGGGGCCTACGAGCAGTACTTC; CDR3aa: CASSEARGIGTSGAYEQYF
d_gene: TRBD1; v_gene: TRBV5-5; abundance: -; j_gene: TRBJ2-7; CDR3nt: TGTGCCAGCAGCCTAACCGACAGGGAAACTGGCGAGCAGTACTTC; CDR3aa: CASSLTDRETGEQYF
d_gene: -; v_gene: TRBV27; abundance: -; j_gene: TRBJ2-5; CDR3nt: TGTGCCAGCAGTTCTGTATCCGAGACCCAGTACTTC; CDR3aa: CASSSVSETQYF
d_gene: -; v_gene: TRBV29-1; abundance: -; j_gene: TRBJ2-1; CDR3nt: TGCAGCGTTGTAGGGGTCGACTACAATGAGCAGTTCTTC; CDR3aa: CSVVGVDYNEQFF
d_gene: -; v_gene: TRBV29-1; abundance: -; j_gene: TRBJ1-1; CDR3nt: TGCAGCGTTGATGCGCAACCTGAAGCTTTCTTT; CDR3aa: CSVDAQPEAFF
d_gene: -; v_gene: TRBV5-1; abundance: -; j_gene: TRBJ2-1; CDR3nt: TGCGCCAGCAGCACAAGAGACATCAGGGATAATGAGCAGTTCTTC; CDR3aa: CASSTRDIRDNEQFF
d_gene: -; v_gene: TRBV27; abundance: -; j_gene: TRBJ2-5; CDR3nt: TGTGCCAGCAGTTTAAGTTTCCCCTACGAAGAGACCCAGTACTTC; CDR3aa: CASSLSFPYEETQYF
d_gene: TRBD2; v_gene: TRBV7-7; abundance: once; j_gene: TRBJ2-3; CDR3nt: TGTGCTAGCAGCCCAGGAGCGGGGGGGCTCAGCACAGATACGCAGTATTTT; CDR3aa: CASSPGAGGLSTDTQYF
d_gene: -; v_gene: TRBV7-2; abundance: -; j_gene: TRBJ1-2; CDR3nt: TGTGCCAGCAGCTTCTCTCAGGTTTGTGGCTACACCTTC; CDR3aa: CASSFSQVCGYTF
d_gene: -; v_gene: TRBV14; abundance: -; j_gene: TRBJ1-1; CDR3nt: TGTGCCAGCAGCCAAGATCTAGGCACTGAAGCTTTCTTT; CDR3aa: CASSQDLGTEAFF
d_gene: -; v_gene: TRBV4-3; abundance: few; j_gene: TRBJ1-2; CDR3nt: TGCGCCAGCAGCCAAGACGGGGGGCGCAACTATGGCTACACCTTC; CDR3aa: CASSQDGGRNYGYTF
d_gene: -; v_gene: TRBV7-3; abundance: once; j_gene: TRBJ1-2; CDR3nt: TGTGCCAGCAGCGAAAGTGGACAAAACGATTCGCCTTATGGCTACACCTTC; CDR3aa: CASSESGQNDSPYGYTF
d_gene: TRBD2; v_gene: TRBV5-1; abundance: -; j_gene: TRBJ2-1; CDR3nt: TGCGCCAGCAGCTTAGCGGGGGGGACCTACAATGAGCAGTTCTTC; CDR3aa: CASSLAGGTYNEQFF
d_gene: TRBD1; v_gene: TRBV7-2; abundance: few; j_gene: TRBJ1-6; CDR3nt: TGTGCCAGCAGCTTAGCGGGGACAGGGAATAATTCACCCCTCCACTTT; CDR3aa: CASSLAGTGNNSPLHF
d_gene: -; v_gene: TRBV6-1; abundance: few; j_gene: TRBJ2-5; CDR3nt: TGTGCCACCGTGACAGGGGAGGGAGAGACCCAGTACTTC; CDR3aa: CATVTGEGETQYF
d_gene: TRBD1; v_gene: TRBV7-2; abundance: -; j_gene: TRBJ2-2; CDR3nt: TGTGCCAGCAGCTATCGGACAGGGGGCCTGGGGGAGCTGTTTTTT; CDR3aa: CASSYRTGGLGELFF
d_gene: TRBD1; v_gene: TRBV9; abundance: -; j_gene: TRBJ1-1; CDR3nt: TGTGCCAGCAGCGTAGGGGACAGGATCACTGAAGCTTTCTTT; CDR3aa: CASSVGDRITEAFF
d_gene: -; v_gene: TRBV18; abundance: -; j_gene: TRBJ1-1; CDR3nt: TGTGCCAGCTCACCAGGGGGCGTCGCTGAAGCTTTCTTT; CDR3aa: CASSPGGVAEAFF